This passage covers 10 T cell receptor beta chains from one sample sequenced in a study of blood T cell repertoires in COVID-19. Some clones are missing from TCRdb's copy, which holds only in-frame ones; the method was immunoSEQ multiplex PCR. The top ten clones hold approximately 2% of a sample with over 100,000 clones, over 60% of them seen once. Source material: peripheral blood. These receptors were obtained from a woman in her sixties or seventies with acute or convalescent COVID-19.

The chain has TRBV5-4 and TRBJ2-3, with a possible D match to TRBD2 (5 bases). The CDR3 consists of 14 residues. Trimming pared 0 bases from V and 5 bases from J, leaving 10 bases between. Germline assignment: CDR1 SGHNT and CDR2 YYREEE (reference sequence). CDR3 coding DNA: TGTGCCAGCAGCTTGGGAGGGAGTATAGATACGCAGTATTTT. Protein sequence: CASSLGGSIDTQYF.

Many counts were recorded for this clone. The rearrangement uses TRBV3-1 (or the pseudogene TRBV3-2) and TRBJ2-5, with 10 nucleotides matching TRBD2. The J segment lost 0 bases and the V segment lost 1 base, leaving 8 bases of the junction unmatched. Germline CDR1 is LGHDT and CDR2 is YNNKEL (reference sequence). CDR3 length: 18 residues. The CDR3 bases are TGTGCCAGCAGCCAAGGGACTAGCGGTTGGGTTTACCAAGAGACCCAGTACTTC. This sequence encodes CASSQGTSGWVYQETQYF.

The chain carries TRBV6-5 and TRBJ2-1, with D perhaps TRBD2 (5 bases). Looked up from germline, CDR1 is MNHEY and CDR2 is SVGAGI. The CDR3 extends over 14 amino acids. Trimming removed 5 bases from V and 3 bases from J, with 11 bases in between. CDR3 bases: TGTGCCAGCAGTCTAGCTTCGATCTACAATGAGCAGTTCTTC. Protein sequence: CASSLASIYNEQFF.

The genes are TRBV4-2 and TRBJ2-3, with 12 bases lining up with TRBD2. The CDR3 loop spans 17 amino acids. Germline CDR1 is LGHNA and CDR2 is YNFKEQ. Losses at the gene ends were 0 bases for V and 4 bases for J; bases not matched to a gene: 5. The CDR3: CASSQELAGGRADTQYF. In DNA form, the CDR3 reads TGTGCCAGCAGCCAAGAGCTAGCGGGAGGGCGGGCAGATACGCAGTATTTT.

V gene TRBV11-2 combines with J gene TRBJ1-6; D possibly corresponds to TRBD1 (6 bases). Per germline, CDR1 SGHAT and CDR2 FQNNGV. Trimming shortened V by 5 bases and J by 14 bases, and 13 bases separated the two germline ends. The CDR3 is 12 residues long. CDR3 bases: TGTGCCAGCAGCCATTCCAGGGGAGCCCTCCACTTT. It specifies CASSHSRGALHF.

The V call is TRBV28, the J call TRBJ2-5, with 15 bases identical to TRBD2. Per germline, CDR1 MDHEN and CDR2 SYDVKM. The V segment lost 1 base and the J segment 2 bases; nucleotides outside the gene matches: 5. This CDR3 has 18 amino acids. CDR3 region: CASSLSGLAGGKQETQYF. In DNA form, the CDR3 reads TGTGCCAGCAGTTTATCGGGACTAGCGGGAGGAAAACAAGAGACCCAGTACTTC.

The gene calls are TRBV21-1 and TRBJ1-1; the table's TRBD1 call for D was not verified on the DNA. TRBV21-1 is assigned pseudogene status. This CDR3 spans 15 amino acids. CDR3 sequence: CASSKRQRPNTEAFF. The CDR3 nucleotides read TGTGCCAGCAGCAAACGACAGCGTCCTAACACTGAAGCTTTCTTT.

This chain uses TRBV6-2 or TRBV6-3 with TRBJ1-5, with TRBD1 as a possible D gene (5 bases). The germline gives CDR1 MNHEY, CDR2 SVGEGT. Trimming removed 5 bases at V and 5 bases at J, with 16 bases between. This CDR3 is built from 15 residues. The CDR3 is CASSSRVGGHQPQHF. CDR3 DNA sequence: TGTGCCAGCAGTAGCAGGGTAGGAGGGCATCAGCCCCAGCATTTT.

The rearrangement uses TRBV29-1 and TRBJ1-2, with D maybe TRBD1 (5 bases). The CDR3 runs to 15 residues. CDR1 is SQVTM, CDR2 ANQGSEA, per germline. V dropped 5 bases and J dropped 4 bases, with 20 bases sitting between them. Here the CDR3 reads CSVRRVGGDGYGYTF. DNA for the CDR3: TGCAGCGTTCGGAGGGTGGGGGGTGATGGCTATGGCTACACCTTC.

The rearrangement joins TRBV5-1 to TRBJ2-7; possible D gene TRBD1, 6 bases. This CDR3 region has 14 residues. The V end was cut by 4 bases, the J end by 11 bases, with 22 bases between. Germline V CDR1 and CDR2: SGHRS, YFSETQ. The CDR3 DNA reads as TGCGCCAGCAGCCCCGGACAGAGGTCCCCCTCCGAGTACTTC. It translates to CASSPGQRSPSEYF.